One sample yielded the 21 T cell receptor beta chains listed below, sequenced in a study of shared clonotypes between healthy human individuals. Produced via immunoSEQ multiplex PCR; TCRdb's table is partial and in-frame only. The sample comprises roughly 2.6 million clones, about 92% of which are singletons, and over 0.12% rests with the top ten. Sequenced: naive CD4+ T cells sorted from blood. Described subset: CD45RA+ positively selected. These receptor sequences come from a man aged 18 to 30 in good health.

The J gene is TRBJ2-7, the V gene TRBV11-3; tentative D call: TRBD1 (6 bases). This CDR3 has 12 residues. Trimming cost V 5 bases and J 4 bases, with 9 bases left between them. Germline lookup yields CDR1 SGHNT and CDR2 YENEEA. In nucleotides, the CDR3 is TGTGCCAGCAGCCCGGGGACATACGAGCAGTACTTC. It translates to CASSPGTYEQYF.

This clone has just one count. The chain is built from TRBV5-5 and TRBJ1-2; possibly TRBD1 for D (5 bases). V lost 5 bases and J 0 bases, leaving 11 bases between the germline ends. In germline, CDR1 is SGHKS, CDR2 YYEKEE (reference sequence). The CDR3 sequence is 14 residues long. CDR3: CASSWDGANYGYTF. Written as DNA, the CDR3 is TGTGCCAGCAGTTGGGACGGAGCTAACTATGGCTACACCTTC.

On this clone itself: Other DNA sequences of this sample code for an identical CDR3. V and J are TRBV27 and TRBJ1-5, with unresolved D. Trimming cost V 6 bases and J 6 bases, with 9 bases left between them. CDR1 is MNHEY and CDR2 is SMNVEV in the germline V gene (reference sequence). There are 12 residues in the CDR3. CDR3 protein: CASSLPGQPQHF. The CDR3 bases are TGTGCCAGCAGCCTGCCTGGTCAGCCCCAGCATTTT.

The chain is built from TRBV6-6 and TRBJ2-1; 14 bases align to TRBD2. The CDR3 has 15 amino acids. Trimming at V came to 7 bases and at J to 6 bases, leaving 5 bases not matched to a gene. Germline V gene data show CDR1 as MNHNY and CDR2 as SVGAGI (reference sequence). The CDR3 here is CASTRLAGGPNEQFF. CDR3 DNA: TGTGCCAGCACCAGACTAGCGGGAGGGCCCAATGAGCAGTTCTTC.

The chain couples TRBV5-1 to TRBJ2-7; weak D call: TRBD2 (6 bases). Germline V lookup: CDR1 SGHRS, CDR2 YFSETQ. The CDR3 totals 17 residues. V was cut by 4 bases and J by 7 bases, with 27 bases left in between. The CDR3, as DNA: TGCGCCAGCAGCGCGCTCAATCCTCCGGGACGGCGGGAAGAGCAGTACTTC. Protein: CASSALNPPGRREEQYF.

This clone was counted once. This chain joins TRBV9 and TRBJ1-6; no reliable D call. The V gene's germline CDR1 is SGDLS and CDR2 YYNGEE. CDR3 length equals 18 residues. V shed 3 bases and J shed 0 bases, with 16 bases lying between them. The CDR3 loop is CASSASLEVSSYNSPLHF. In nucleotides, the CDR3 is TGTGCCAGCAGCGCTTCCTTGGAAGTGAGCTCCTATAATTCACCCCTCCACTTT.

The chain has TRBV18 and TRBJ2-1; 10 bases fit TRBD1. The CDR3 is 16 residues long. Germline V gives CDR1 KGHSH, CDR2 LQKENI. Germline trimming cut 1 base from V and 4 bases from J; bases unmatched to any gene: 4. CDR3 sequence (DNA): TGTGCCAGCTCACCACAGACAGGGGGCACGTACAATGAGCAGTTCTTC. It is translated as CASSPQTGGTYNEQFF.

This rearrangement joins TRBV10-3 to TRBJ2-7, with 12 bases aligning to TRBD2. Unmatched junction bases numbered 8, after V lost 0 bases and J lost 5 bases. Germline CDR1 and CDR2: ENHRY and SYGVKD. This CDR3 is 17 amino acids long. CDR3 protein: CAISESDRLAGVDEQYF. Written as DNA, the CDR3 is TGTGCCATCAGTGAGTCAGATAGACTAGCGGGAGTTGACGAGCAGTACTTC.

In this sample, this clone turned up a few times. CDR3 nucleotide sequence: TGTGCCAGCAGCGGGGACACGACCTTGAACACTGAAGCTTTCTTT. Its translation is CASSGDTTLNTEAFF. The chain combines TRBV9 with TRBJ1-1; a possible D gene is TRBD1 (6 bases). This CDR3 is built from 15 residues. Trimming shortened V by 3 bases and J by 0 bases, and 12 bases separated the two germline ends. Per the germline V gene, CDR1 is SGDLS and CDR2 is YYNGEE.

The chain combines TRBV7-9 with TRBJ2-5; D remains ambiguous. Germline loops: CDR1 SEHNR, CDR2 FQNEAQ (reference sequence). The CDR3 runs to 14 residues. Trimming stripped 2 bases from V and 5 bases from J, with 12 bases between. The CDR3 loop reads CASSLRTAGETQYF. The CDR3 nucleotides read TGTGCCAGCAGCTTACGTACAGCCGGGGAGACCCAGTACTTC.

The table lists this clone with a count of one. The chain recombines TRBV29-1 with TRBJ2-3; D uncertain. Germline V gene data show CDR1 as SQVTM and CDR2 as ANQGSEA. The V end was cut by 7 bases, the J end by 5 bases, with 13 bases between. The CDR3 runs to 12 residues. The CDR3, as DNA: TGCAGCGCCGTGGTAGTAGGAGATACGCAGTATTTT. Amino acid sequence: CSAVVVGDTQYF.

As to this clone: A far larger clone is only one base removed, so a read error is likely. Other DNA sequences within the sample encode an identical CDR3. The J gene is TRBJ2-7, the V gene TRBV11-1; no clear D gene. CDR1 SGHAT and CDR2 FQDESV come from the germline V gene (reference sequence). The CDR3 has 11 residues. With 4 bases removed from V and 1 base from J, the gap between germline ends came to 2 bases. In DNA, the CDR3 is TGTGCCAGCAGCTCTTCCTACGAGCAGTACTTC. Amino acid sequence: CASSSSYEQYF.

This chain joins TRBV7-9 and TRBJ2-2; D not certain. Germline lookup yields CDR1 SEHNR and CDR2 FQNEAQ (reference sequence). The CDR3 runs 14 residues. Trimming removed 5 bases at V and 1 base at J, with 8 bases between. CDR3 sequence reads: CASSPTLNTGELFF. In DNA, the CDR3 is TGTGCCAGCAGCCCAACACTGAACACCGGGGAGCTGTTTTTT.

The chain carries TRBV7-3 and TRBJ2-7; the D call may be TRBD1 or TRBD2 (5 bases each). From germline, CDR1 is SGHTA and CDR2 FQGTGA. The CDR3 loop spans 13 amino acids. Trimming took 4 bases from V and 7 from J, leaving 14 bases between them. As DNA, the CDR3 is TGTGCCAGCAGCTCCCCCCCGGGGCGGGAGCAGTACTTC. Translating gives CASSSPPGREQYF.

This chain links TRBV19 with TRBJ1-4, with TRBD1 identical over 8 bases. The CDR3 sequence is 17 residues long. Unmatched junction bases numbered 8, after V lost 5 bases and J lost 0 bases. Germline CDR1 LNHDA, CDR2 SQIVND (reference sequence). The CDR3 sequence: CASSRGDRGSTNEKLFF. For the CDR3, the DNA is TGTGCCAGTAGTCGGGGAGACAGGGGATCAACTAATGAAAAACTGTTTTTT. Using reference TRBV19 and TRBJ1-4 for the parts outside the CDR3, the full variable domain is DGGITQSPKYLFRKEGQNVTLSCEQNLNHDAMYWYRQDPGQGLRLIYYSQIVNDFQKGDIAEGYSVSREKKESFPLTVTSAQKNPTAFYLCASSRGDRGSTNEKLFFGSGTQLSVL.

The J gene is TRBJ2-7, the V gene TRBV27, with a weak D call TRBD2 (6 bases). The CDR3 spans 13 residues. The germline V gene has CDR1 MNHEY and CDR2 SMNVEV (reference sequence). V lost 9 bases, J lost 6 bases, and 18 bases lay in between. The CDR3 DNA reads as TGTGCCAGTACGGGGGATTTAGCGTCCGAGCAGTACTTC. This encodes CASTGDLASEQYF.

The chain employs TRBV7-2 and TRBJ2-1, with TRBD2 as a possible D gene (5 bases). V lost 5 bases and J lost 9, with 17 bases in between. The germline V gene has CDR1 SGHTA and CDR2 FQGNSA. CDR3 length: 14 residues. The CDR3 region is CASSQIGSGSEQFF. CDR3 bases: TGTGCCAGCAGCCAAATCGGTAGTGGGAGTGAGCAGTTCTTC.

This chain links TRBV6-4 with TRBJ1-5, with D unclear. Per the germline V gene, CDR1 is MRHNA and CDR2 is SNTAGT. The germline V and J ends were trimmed by 3 bases and 3 bases, with 6 bases remaining between them. The CDR3 is 13 amino acids. CDR3 loop: CASSEQFNQPQHF. The CDR3 DNA follows: TGTGCCAGCAGTGAACAATTCAATCAGCCCCAGCATTTT.

The rearrangement uses TRBV7-9 and TRBJ1-4; 8 bases line up with TRBD1. Trimming cost V 5 bases and J 3 bases; bases outside gene matches: 14. CDR3 size: 18 residues. CDR1 is SEHNR and CDR2 is FQNEAQ in the germline V gene (reference sequence). CDR3 DNA: TGTGCCAGCAGCCCCCAAGGACAGGGCATGGTCGCTAATGAAAAACTGTTTTTT. This translates into CASSPQGQGMVANEKLFF.

This clone is a singleton in its sample. The chain joins TRBV6-5 to TRBJ1-1, with 7 bases identical to TRBD1. Germline CDR1 reads MNHEY; CDR2 reads SVGAGI. V trimming: 6 bases; J trimming: 8 bases; junction bases outside the gene matches: 9. There are 13 residues in the CDR3. Here the CDR3 reads CASSTPDRAEAFF. Written as DNA, the CDR3 is TGTGCCAGCAGCACCCCAGACAGGGCGGAAGCTTTCTTT.

CDR3 protein: CASSPPSYGYTF. The CDR3 DNA reads as TGTGCCAGCAGCCCCCCGTCCTATGGCTACACCTTC. V is TRBV7-2 and J is TRBJ1-2; unclear D gene. Per germline, CDR1 SGHTA and CDR2 FQGNSA. This CDR3 is 12 amino acids long. V was cut by 5 bases and J by 4 bases, with 8 bases left in between.